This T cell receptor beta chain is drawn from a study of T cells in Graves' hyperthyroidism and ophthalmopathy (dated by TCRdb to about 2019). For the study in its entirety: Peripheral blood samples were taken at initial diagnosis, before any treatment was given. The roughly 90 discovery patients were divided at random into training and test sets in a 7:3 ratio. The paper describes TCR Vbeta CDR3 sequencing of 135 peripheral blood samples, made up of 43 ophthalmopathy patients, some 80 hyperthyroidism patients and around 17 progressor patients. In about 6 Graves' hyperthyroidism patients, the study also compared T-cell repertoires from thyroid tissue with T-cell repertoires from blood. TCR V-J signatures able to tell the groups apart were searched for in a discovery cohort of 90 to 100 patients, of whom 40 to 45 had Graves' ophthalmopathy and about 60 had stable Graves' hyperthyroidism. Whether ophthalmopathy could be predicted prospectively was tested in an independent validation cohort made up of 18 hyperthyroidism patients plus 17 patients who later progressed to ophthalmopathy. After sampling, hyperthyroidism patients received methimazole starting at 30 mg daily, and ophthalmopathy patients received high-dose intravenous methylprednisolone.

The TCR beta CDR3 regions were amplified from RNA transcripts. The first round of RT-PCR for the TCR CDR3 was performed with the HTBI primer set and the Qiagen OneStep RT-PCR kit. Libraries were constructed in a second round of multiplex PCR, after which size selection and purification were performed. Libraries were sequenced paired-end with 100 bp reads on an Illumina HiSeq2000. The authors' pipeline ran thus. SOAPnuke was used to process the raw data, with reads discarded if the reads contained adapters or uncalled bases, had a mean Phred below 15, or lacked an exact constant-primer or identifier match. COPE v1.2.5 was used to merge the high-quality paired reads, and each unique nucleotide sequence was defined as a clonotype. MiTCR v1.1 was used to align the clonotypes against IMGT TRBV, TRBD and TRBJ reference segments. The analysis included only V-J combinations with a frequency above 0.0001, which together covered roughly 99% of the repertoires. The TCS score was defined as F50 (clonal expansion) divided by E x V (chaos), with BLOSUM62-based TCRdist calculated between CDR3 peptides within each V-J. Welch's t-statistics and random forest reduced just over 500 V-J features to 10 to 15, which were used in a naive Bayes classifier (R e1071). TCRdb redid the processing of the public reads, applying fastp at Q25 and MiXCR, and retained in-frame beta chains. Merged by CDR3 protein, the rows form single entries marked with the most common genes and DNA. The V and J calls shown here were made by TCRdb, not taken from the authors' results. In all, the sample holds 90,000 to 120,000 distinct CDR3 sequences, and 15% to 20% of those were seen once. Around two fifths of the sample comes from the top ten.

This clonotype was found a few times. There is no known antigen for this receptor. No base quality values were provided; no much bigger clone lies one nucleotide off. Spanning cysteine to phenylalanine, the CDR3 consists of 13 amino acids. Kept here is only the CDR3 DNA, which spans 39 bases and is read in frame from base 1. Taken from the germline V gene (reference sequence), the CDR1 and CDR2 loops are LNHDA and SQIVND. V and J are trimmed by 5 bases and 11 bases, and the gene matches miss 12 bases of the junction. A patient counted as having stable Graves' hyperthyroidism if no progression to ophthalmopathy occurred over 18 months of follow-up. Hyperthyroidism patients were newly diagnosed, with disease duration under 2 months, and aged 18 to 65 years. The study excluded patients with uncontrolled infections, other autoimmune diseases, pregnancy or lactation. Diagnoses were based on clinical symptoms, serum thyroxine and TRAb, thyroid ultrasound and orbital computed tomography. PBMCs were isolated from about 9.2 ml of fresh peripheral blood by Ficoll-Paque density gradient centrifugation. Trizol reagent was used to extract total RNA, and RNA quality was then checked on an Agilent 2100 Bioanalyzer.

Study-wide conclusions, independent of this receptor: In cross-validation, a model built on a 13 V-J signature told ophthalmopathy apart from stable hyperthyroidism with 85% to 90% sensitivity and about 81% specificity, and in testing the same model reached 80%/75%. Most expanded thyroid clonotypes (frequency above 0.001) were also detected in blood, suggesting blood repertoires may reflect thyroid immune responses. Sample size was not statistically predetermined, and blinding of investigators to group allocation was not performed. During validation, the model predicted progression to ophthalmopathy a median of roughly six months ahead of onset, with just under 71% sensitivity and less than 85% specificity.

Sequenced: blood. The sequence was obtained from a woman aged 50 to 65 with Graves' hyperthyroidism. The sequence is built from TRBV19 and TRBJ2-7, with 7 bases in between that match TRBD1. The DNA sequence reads TGTGCCAGTAGTGGGCTACCGACAGGGAAGAAGTACTTC. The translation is CASSGLPTGKKYF.